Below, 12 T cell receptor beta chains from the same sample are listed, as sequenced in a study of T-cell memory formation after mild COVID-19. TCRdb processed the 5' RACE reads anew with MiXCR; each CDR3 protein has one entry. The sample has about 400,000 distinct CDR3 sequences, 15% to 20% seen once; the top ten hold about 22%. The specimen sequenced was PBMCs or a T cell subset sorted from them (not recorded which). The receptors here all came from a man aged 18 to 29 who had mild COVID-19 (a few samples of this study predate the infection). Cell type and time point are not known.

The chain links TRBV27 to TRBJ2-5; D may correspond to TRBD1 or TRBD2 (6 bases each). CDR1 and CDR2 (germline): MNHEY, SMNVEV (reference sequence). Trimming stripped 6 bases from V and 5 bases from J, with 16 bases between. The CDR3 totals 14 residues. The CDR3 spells CASRRRGPGETQYF. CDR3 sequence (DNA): TGTGCCAGCAGACGACGGGGGCCCGGGGAGACCCAGTACTTC.

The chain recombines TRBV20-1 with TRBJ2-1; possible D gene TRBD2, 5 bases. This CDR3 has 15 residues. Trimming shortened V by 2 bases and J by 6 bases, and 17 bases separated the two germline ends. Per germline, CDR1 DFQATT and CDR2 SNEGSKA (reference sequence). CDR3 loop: CSARLRRASGNEQFF. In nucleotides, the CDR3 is TGCAGTGCTAGACTCCGGCGGGCGTCAGGCAATGAGCAGTTCTTC.

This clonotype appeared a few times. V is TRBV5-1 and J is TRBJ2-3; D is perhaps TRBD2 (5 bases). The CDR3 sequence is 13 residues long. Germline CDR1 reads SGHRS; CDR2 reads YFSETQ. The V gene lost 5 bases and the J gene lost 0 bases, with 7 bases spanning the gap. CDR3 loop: CASRRTSTDTQYF. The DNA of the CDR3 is TGCGCCAGCAGGCGGACTAGCACAGATACGCAGTATTTT.

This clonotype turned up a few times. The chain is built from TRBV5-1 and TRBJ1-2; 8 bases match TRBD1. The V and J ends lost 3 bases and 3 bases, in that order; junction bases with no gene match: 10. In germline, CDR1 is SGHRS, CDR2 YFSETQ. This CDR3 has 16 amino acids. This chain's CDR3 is CASSSLIRDRHYGYTF. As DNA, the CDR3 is TGCGCCAGCAGCTCGTTAATCCGGGACAGGCACTATGGCTACACCTTC.

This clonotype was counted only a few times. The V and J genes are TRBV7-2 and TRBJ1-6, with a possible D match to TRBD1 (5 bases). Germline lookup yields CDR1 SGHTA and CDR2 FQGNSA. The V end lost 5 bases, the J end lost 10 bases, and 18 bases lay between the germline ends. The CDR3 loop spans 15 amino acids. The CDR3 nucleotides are TGTGCCAGCAGCGTAATGACAGTGGGCAACTCACCCCTCCACTTT. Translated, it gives CASSVMTVGNSPLHF. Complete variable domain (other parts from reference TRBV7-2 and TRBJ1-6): GAGVSQSPSNKVTEKGKDVELRCDPISGHTALYWYRQSLGQGLEFLIYFQGNSAPDKSGLPSDRFSAERTGGSVSTLTIQRTQQEDSAVYLCASSVMTVGNSPLHFGNGTRLTVT.

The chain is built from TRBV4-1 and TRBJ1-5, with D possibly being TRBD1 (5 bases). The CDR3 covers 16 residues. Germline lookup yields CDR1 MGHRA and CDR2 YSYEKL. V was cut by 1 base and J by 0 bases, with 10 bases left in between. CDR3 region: CASSQGGGYSNQPQHF. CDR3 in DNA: TGCGCCAGCAGCCAAGGTGGGGGGTATAGCAATCAGCCCCAGCATTTT.

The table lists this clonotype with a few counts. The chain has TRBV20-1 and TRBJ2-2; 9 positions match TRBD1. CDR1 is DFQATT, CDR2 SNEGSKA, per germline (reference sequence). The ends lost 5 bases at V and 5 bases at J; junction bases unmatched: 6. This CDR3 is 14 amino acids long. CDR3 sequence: CSAVTGTGTGELFF. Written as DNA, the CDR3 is TGCAGTGCTGTGACCGGGACAGGGACCGGGGAGCTGTTTTTT.

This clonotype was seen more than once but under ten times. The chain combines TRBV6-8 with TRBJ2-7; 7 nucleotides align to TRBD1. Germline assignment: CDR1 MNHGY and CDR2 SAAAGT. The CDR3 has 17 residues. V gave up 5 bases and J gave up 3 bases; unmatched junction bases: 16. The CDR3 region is CASSQDPPGQISYEQYF. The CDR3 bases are TGTGCCAGCAGTCAAGACCCTCCGGGACAGATAAGCTACGAGCAGTACTTC.

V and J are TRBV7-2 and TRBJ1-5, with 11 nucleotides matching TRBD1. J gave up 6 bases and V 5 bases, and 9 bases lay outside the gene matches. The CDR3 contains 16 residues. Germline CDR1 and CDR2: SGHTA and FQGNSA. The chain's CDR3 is CASSAAGTGGGQPQHF. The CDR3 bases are TGTGCCAGCAGCGCAGCCGGGACAGGGGGGGGTCAGCCCCAGCATTTT.

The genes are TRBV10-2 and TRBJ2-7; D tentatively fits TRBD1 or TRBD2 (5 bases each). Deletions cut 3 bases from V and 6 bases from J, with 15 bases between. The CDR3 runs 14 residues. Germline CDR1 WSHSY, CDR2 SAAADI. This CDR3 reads CASSESLRGSEQYF. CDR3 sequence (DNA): TGCGCCAGCAGTGAAAGCCTCCGGGGCTCCGAGCAGTACTTC.

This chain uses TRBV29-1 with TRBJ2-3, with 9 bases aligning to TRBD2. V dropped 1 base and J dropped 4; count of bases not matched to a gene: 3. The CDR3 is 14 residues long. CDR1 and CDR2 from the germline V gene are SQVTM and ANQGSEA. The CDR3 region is CSVEVAGGPDTQYF. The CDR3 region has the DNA TGCAGCGTTGAAGTGGCGGGGGGGCCAGATACGCAGTATTTT.

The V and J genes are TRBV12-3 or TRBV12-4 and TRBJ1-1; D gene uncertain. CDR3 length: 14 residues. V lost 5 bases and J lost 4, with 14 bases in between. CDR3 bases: TGTGCCAGCAGTCCCAGGTCCTGGAGCACTGAAGCTTTCTTT. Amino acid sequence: CASSPRSWSTEAFF.